This entry lists 19 T cell receptor beta chains sequenced from one sample in a study of cytomegalovirus exposure and HLA in healthy donors (dated by TCRdb to about 2017). The receptor library was made with the immunoSEQ multiplex PCR assay. A mixture of 60 forward primers for TCR Vbeta segments and 13 reverse primers for TCR Jbeta segments was used in the multiplex PCR. TCRdb limited this immuneACCESS table to in-frame rearrangements with V and J called. A share of clones is missing; checked studies link under half to unresolved V genes, and the rest is unexplained. A total of approximately 180,000 clones appear in this sample, about 80% of them only once. Of the sample, approximately 1% falls within the top ten clones. The sequenced sample was PBMCs. Every receptor here comes from a woman aged 40 to 50 in good health and CMV-seronegative.

The chain is built from TRBV7-6 and TRBJ1-2; tentatively, D is TRBD1 (6 bases). Trimming cost V 8 bases and J 4 bases, with 14 bases left between them. The length of the CDR3 is 13 residues. Germline CDR1 reads SGHVS; CDR2 reads FNYEAQ. The CDR3 nucleotides read TGTGCCAGCGGACCAGGGGATTCCTATGGCTACACCTTC. Its translation: CASGPGDSYGYTF.

V and J are TRBV9 and TRBJ1-2, with 7 bases aligning to TRBD1. V was pared by 0 bases and J by 8 bases, with 4 bases of the junction left unmatched. From germline, CDR1 is SGDLS and CDR2 YYNGEE. The CDR3 consists of 13 residues. CDR3 residues: CASSVAGGSGYTF. For the CDR3, the DNA is TGTGCCAGCAGCGTAGCAGGGGGAAGCGGCTACACCTTC.

This rearrangement joins TRBV5-1 to TRBJ2-1; 8 nucleotides align to TRBD2. The germline gives CDR1 SGHRS, CDR2 YFSETQ. The CDR3 consists of 15 residues. Unmatched junction bases numbered 7, after V lost 2 bases and J lost 6 bases. The CDR3, as DNA: TGCGCCAGCAGCTTTAGCGGGACGGGGCTCAATGAGCAGTTCTTC. Translating gives CASSFSGTGLNEQFF.

V usage is TRBV19 and J usage is TRBJ1-2; 8 positions match TRBD1. J lost 4 bases, V lost 0 bases, and 4 bases had no gene match. Germline CDR1 is LNHDA and CDR2 is SQIVND (reference sequence). The CDR3 covers 15 residues. This CDR3 is CASSIDDRGGYGYTF. The CDR3, as DNA: TGTGCCAGTAGTATAGACGACAGGGGTGGCTATGGCTACACCTTC.

The chain links TRBV27 to TRBJ2-5; D gene ambiguous. Germline loops: CDR1 MNHEY, CDR2 SMNVEV (reference sequence). The CDR3 is made up of 13 amino acids. Trimming removed 2 bases at V and 1 base at J, with 5 bases between. The CDR3 sequence: CASSLVSQETQYF. The CDR3 nucleotides are TGTGCCAGCAGTTTAGTCAGCCAAGAGACCCAGTACTTC.

The chain couples TRBV2 to TRBJ2-1, with 13 bases lining up with TRBD2. This CDR3 has 15 amino acids. J was trimmed by 7 bases and V by 6 bases; bases with no gene match: 6. Germline-derived CDR1 and CDR2 are SNHLY and FYNNEI. The CDR3 DNA is TGTGCCAGCAGGAGGACTAGCGGGAGTCCTAATGAGCAGTTCTTC. This codes for CASRRTSGSPNEQFF.

This clone was detected only once. J is TRBJ1-4 and V is TRBV5-1; 9 bases agree with TRBD1. CDR3 length equals 15 residues. Germline CDR1 SGHRS, CDR2 YFSETQ. V shed 5 bases, J shed 8 bases, and the junction held 10 bases outside the gene matches. CDR3 nucleotide sequence: TGCGCCAGCAGTCCTACAGGGGGCCCTGGGGAAAAACTGTTTTTT. This sequence encodes CASSPTGGPGEKLFF. Full variable domain (outside the CDR3, taken from reference TRBV5-1 and TRBJ1-4): KAGVTQTPRYLIKTRGQQVTLSCSPISGHRSVSWYQQTPGQGLQFLFEYFSETQRNKGNFPGRFSGRQFSNSRSEMNVSTLELGDSALYLCASSPTGGPGEKLFFGSGTQLSVL.

The chain is built from TRBV11-3 and TRBJ1-1; 7 bases agree with TRBD1. This CDR3 is built from 13 residues. The V segment lost 4 bases and the J segment 7 bases; nucleotides outside the gene matches: 6. CDR1 and CDR2 (germline): SGHNT, YENEEA. For the CDR3, the DNA is TGTGCCAGCAGCTCCTATAGGGACAGTGAAGCTTTCTTT. Its protein is CASSSYRDSEAFF.

A word on this clone: Additional DNA sequences in this sample encode the identical CDR3. This chain links TRBV5-4 with TRBJ2-5; D is possibly TRBD2 (6 bases). The germline V gene has CDR1 SGHNT and CDR2 YYREEE (reference sequence). CDR3 length: 13 residues. V shed 0 bases and J shed 5 bases, with 8 bases lying between them. The CDR3 nucleotides read TGTGCCAGCAGCTTGGTTGGGGGGGAGACCCAGTACTTC. Translated, it gives CASSLVGGETQYF.

This rearrangement joins TRBV6-1 to TRBJ2-5, with D possibly matching TRBD2 (6 bases). Trimming took 0 bases from V and 5 from J, leaving 10 bases between them. The CDR3 consists of 14 residues. The germline V gene encodes CDR1 MNHNS and CDR2 SASEGT. In DNA, the CDR3 is TGTGCCAGCAGTGAAGCGGTCCGGGGGGAGACCCAGTACTTC. Translated, it gives CASSEAVRGETQYF.

The chain joins TRBV7-9 to TRBJ1-3; D remains unclear. Germline V gene lookup returns CDR1 SEHNR and CDR2 FQNEAQ (reference sequence). The CDR3 sequence is 13 residues long. V dropped 0 bases and J dropped 8 bases, with 8 bases sitting between them. CDR3 nucleotide sequence: TGTGCCAGCAGCTTAGCTGGCGGCGACACCATATATTTT. This gives the protein CASSLAGGDTIYF.

The chain couples TRBV7-2 to TRBJ1-3; 8 bases match TRBD1. Looked up from germline, CDR1 is SGHTA and CDR2 is FQGNSA. This CDR3 has 15 amino acids. V lost 5 bases, J lost 1 base, and 4 bases stayed unmatched. CDR3 sequence (DNA): TGTGCCAGCAGCAACAGGGGGTCTTCTGGAAACACCATATATTTT. Its protein is CASSNRGSSGNTIYF.

This clone was observed once. The chain is built from TRBV5-1 and TRBJ2-5; TRBD1 matches at 7 bases. Germline CDR1 reads SGHRS; CDR2 reads YFSETQ. The CDR3 extends over 12 amino acids. V shed 4 bases and J 5 bases; nucleotides not matched to a gene: 2. Here the CDR3 reads CASSPDRETQYF. The DNA of the CDR3 is TGCGCCAGCAGCCCGGACAGGGAGACCCAGTACTTC.

The rearrangement links TRBV15 to TRBJ2-3; tentatively, D is TRBD2 (5 bases). Trimming shortened V by 3 bases and J by 3 bases, and 10 bases separated the two germline ends. Germline CDR1 and CDR2: LNHNV and YYDKDF (reference sequence). This CDR3 spans 14 amino acids. The CDR3 DNA reads TGTGCCACCAGCAGCCGGGGATTGACAGATACGCAGTATTTT. As protein: CATSSRGLTDTQYF.

This chain joins TRBV11-1 and TRBJ2-5; TRBD1 aligns across 7 bases. Germline V gives CDR1 SGHAT, CDR2 FQDESV (reference sequence). Trimming took 1 base from V and 2 from J; bases not matched to a gene: 7. CDR3 length: 16 residues. This CDR3 is CASSLDRQGVQETQYF. The CDR3 DNA sequence: TGTGCCAGCAGCTTAGACCGGCAGGGGGTACAAGAGACCCAGTACTTC.

This clone appeared once. The J gene is TRBJ2-1, the V gene TRBV19, with TRBD2 matching over 16 bases. After removal of 4 bases from V and 13 bases from J, the junction contained 13 bases not matched to a gene. CDR3 size: 17 residues. The germline V gene has CDR1 LNHDA and CDR2 SQIVND (reference sequence). The chain's CDR3 is CASSTDGTSGRAGRQFF. In nucleotides, the CDR3 is TGTGCCAGTAGTACCGACGGGACTAGCGGGAGGGCCGGTCGACAGTTCTTC.

This clone was seen more than once but under ten times. The V gene is TRBV9, the J gene TRBJ1-4, with 8 bases identical to TRBD1. The CDR3 has 16 residues. The V and J ends lost 4 bases and 3 bases, in that order; junction bases with no gene match: 8. Germline loops: CDR1 SGDLS, CDR2 YYNGEE. CDR3 DNA: TGTGCCAGCAGCCCCCATCCAGGGGGCTCTAATGAAAAACTGTTTTTT. Protein product: CASSPHPGGSNEKLFF. The whole variable domain, filled in from reference TRBV9 and TRBJ1-4, reads DSGVTQTPKHLITATGQRVTLRCSPRSGDLSVYWYQQSLDQGLQFLIQYYNGEERAKGNILERFSAQQFPDLHSELNLSSLELGDSALYFCASSPHPGGSNEKLFFGSGTQLSVL.

This clone was recorded once. The chain uses TRBV5-6 and TRBJ1-4, with 7 bases matching TRBD1. Trimming took 3 bases from V and 0 from J; bases not matched to a gene: 8. Germline V gene sequence: CDR1 SGHDT, CDR2 YYEEEE. This CDR3 has 17 residues. CDR3 nucleotide sequence: TGTGCCAGCAGCTCCAGGGGGTTGGCTGCAACTAATGAAAAACTGTTTTTT. Translating it yields CASSSRGLAATNEKLFF.

The chain combines TRBV5-4 with TRBJ2-1, with 10 nucleotides matching TRBD2. This CDR3 region has 17 residues. Unmatched junction bases numbered 7, after V lost 1 base and J lost 3 bases. The V gene's germline CDR1 is SGHNT and CDR2 YYREEE (reference sequence). The CDR3 sequence: CASSLLRGTSDYNEQFF. The CDR3 DNA sequence: TGTGCCAGCAGCTTGCTGAGGGGGACTAGCGACTACAATGAGCAGTTCTTC.